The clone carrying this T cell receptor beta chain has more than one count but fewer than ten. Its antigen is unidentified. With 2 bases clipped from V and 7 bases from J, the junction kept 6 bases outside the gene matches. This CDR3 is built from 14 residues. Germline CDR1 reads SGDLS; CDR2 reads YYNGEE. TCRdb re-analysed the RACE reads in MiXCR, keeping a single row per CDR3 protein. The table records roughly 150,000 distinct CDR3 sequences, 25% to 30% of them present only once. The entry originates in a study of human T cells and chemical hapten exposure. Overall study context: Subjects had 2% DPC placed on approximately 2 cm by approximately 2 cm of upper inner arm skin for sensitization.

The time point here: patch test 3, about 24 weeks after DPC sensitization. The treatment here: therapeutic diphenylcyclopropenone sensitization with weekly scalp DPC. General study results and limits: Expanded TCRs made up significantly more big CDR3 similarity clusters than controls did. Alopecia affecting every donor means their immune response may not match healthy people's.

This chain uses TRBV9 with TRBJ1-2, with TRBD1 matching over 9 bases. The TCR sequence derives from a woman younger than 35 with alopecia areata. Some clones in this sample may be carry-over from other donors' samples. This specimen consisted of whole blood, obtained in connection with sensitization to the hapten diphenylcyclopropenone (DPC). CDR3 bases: TGTGCCAGCAGCGTTGGACAGGGGTCTTTTGGCTACACCTTC. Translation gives CASSVGQGSFGYTF. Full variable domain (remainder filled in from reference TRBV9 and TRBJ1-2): DSGVTQTPKHLITATGQRVTLRCSPRSGDLSVYWYQQSLDQGLQFLIQYYNGEERAKGNILERFSAQQFPDLHSELNLSSLELGDSALYFCASSVGQGSFGYTFGSGTRLTVV.